This entry features one T cell receptor (beta chain) sequence. At one boundary the junction diverges from the germline segment, which might be a read error. This sample was included in a study of blood T cell repertoires in COVID-19. Assay: immunoSEQ multiplex PCR; the TCRdb copy retains only in-frame clones and omits some. The sample yields 200,000 to 250,000 clones, 87% seen once. CDR3 length: 18 amino acids. The sequencing sample was made of PBMCs or T cells enriched from blood (not recorded which). This TCR was recovered from a man younger than 35 with acute COVID-19. V is TRBV23-1 and J is TRBJ2-2; the match to TRBD2 covers 7 bases. TRBV23-1 is an ORF, and what it does is uncertain. CDR3 sequence (DNA): TGCGCCAGCAGTCAATCTTGGGTCCGGGAGGCGAATACCGGGGAGCTGTTTTTT. Translated, it gives CASSQSWVREANTGELFF.